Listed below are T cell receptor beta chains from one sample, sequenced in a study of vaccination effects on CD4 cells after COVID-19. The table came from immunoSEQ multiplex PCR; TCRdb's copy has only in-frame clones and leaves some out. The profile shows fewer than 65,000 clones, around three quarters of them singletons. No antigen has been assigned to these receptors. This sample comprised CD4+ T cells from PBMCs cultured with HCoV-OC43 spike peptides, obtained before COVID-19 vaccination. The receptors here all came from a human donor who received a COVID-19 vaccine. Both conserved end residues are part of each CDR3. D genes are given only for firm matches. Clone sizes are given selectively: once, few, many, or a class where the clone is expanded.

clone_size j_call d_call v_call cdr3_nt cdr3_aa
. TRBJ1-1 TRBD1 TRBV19 TGTGCCAGTAGTTTCCGGGACAGGGGTACGAACACTGAAGCTTTCTTT CASSFRDRGTNTEAFF
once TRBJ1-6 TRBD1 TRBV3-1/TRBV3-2 TGTGCCAGCAGCTCTAGACAGGGGCTAAGGTCACCCCTCCACTTT CASSSRQGLRSPLHF
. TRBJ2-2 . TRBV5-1 TGCGCCAGCAGCCCTTCAGGGACGTCAAGTGGCGGGGAGCTGTTTTTT CASSPSGTSSGGELFF
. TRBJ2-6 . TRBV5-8 TGTGCCAGCAGCTTGCGAGACAGCGGTTATGGGGCCAACGTCCTGACTTTC CASSLRDSGYGANVLTF
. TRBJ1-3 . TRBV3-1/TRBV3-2 TGTGCCAGCACCCGAGGTCCGGGAAACACCATATATTTT CASTRGPGNTIYF
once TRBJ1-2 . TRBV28 TGTGCCAGCAGTCTTGACAGAGTCCAGTATGGCTACACCTTC CASSLDRVQYGYTF
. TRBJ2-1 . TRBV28 TGTGCCAGCAGAAACAGGGCGGTACTGCAGTTCTTC CASRNRAVLQFF
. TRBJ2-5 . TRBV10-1 TGCGCCAGCAGTGCGGGACGGCGAACCGAAGAGACCCAGTACTTC CASSAGRRTEETQYF
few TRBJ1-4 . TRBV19 TGTGCCAGTAGTATTCGGGGGGCGCAGGCAACTAATGAAAAACTGTTTTTT CASSIRGAQATNEKLFF
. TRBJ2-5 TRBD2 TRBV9 TGTGCCAGCAGCGTAAGCGGGGGGCCGGGAGAGACCCAGTACTTC CASSVSGGPGETQYF
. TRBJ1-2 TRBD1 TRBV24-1 TGTGCCACCAGTGACCCGGGACAGCAGCTCTATGGCTACACCTTC CATSDPGQQLYGYTF
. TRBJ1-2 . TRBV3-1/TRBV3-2 TGTGCCAGCAGCCAGGGCGACTATGGCTACACCTTC CASSQGDYGYTF
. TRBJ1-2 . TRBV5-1 TGCGCCAGCAGCTTGTTGGGCTCCAGGGGCTACACCTTC CASSLLGSRGYTF
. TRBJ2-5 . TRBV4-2 TGTGCCAGCAGCCCAGATACGGACCGGACCCAGTACTTC CASSPDTDRTQYF
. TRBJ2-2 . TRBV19 TGTGCCAGTAGTCCCCGGGTGGGTTTATTATCCGGGGAGCTGTTTTTT CASSPRVGLLSGELFF
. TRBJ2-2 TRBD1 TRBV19 TGTGCCAGTAGTCGGACAGGGGGCACCGGGGAGCTGTTTTTT CASSRTGGTGELFF
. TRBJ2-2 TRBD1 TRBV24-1 TGTGCCACCAGTGATCCCTCGGGACAGAAGAACACCGGGGAGCTGTTTTTT CATSDPSGQKNTGELFF
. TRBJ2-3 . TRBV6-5 TGTGCCAGCAGTTCGTTCGGGGTTAGCACAGATACGCAGTATTTT CASSSFGVSTDTQYF
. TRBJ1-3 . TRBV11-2 TGTGCCAGCAGCTTAAGGGTAGTATTTGAAGGAAACACCATATATTTT CASSLRVVFEGNTIYF
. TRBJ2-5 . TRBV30 TGTGCCTGGAGTGTATCTCCGGGGGCGGTCGAGACCCAGTACTTC CAWSVSPGAVETQYF
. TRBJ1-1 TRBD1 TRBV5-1 TGCGCCAGCAGCTTAGATCGGGACAGGGGGCCCTCCCGACGGGGGACTGAAGCTTTCTTT CASSLDRDRGPSRRGTEAFF
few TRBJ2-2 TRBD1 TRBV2 TGTGCCAGCAGTCAGAACAGGGGTCTGACCGGGGAGCTGTTTTTT CASSQNRGLTGELFF
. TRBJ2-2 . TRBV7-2 TGTGCCAGCAGCGCGGAACACACCGGGGAGCTGTTTTTT CASSAEHTGELFF
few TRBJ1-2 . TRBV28 TGTGCCAGCAGTTTAGATACAAGACGGAACTATGGCTACACCTTC CASSLDTRRNYGYTF
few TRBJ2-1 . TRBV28 TGTGCCAGCAAAGGATGGGTACAGAGCTCCTACAATGAGCAGTTCTTC CASKGWVQSSYNEQFF
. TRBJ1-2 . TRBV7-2 TGTGCCAGCAGCTTGGGAGGACAGCCCTATGGCTACACCTTC CASSLGGQPYGYTF
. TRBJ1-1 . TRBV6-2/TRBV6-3 TGTGCCAGCAGTTACGGCCGGGGCACTGAAGCTTTCTTT CASSYGRGTEAFF
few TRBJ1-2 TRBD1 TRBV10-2 TGCGCCAGCCAGGACAGGGAGCGTAACTATGGCTACACCTTC CASQDRERNYGYTF
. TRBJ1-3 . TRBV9 TGTGCCAGCAGCGTATCGGGTATCGGAAACACCATATATTTT CASSVSGIGNTIYF
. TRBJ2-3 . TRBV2 TGTGCCAGCAGTGAAGTCTACTGGCAGAGCACAGATACGCAGTATTTT CASSEVYWQSTDTQYF
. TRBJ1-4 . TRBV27 TGTGCCAGCAGTTTCGGGCCGGGGGCAGCTAATGAAAAACTGTTTTTT CASSFGPGAANEKLFF
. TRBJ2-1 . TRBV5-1 TGCGCCAGCAGCTTGGAGCCCCCAAACAATGAGCAGTTCTTC CASSLEPPNNEQFF
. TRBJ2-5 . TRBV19 TGTGCCAGTAGTACACCCCCGCCGAGGCAGACCCAGTACTTC CASSTPPPRQTQYF
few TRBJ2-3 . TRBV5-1 TGCGCCAGCAGCTTGGACAGGGGACTTTGGACAGATACGCAGTATTTT CASSLDRGLWTDTQYF
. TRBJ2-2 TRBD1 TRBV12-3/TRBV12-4 TGTGCCAGCCGAAAACAGGGGGCCGGGGAGCTGTTTTTT CASRKQGAGELFF
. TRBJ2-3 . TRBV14 TGTGCCAGCAGCCAAGTTCTACATACGCAGTATTTT CASSQVLHTQYF
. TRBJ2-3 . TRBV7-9 TGTGCCAGCAGCTTAGGCCTCGAAACAGATACGCAGTATTTT CASSLGLETDTQYF
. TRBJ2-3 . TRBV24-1 TGTGCCACCAGTGATTTTCCGAGCGAGTACGCCACAGATACGCAGTATTTT CATSDFPSEYATDTQYF
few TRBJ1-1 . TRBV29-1 TGCAGCGTTGACCCGACAGGGAACACTGAAGCTTTCTTT CSVDPTGNTEAFF
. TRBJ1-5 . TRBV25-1 TGTGCCAGCAGTGGACCAGGGAGTCAGCCCCAGCATTTT CASSGPGSQPQHF
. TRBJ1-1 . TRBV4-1 TGCGCCAGCAGCCAAGAACTGGGACTTTTTAAAACTGAAGCTTTCTTT CASSQELGLFKTEAFF
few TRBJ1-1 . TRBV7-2 TGTGCCAGCAGCTTTACAGGGTCCACTGAAGCTTTCTTT CASSFTGSTEAFF
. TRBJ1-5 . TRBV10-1 TGCGCCAGCAGTGATAGCAATCAGCCCCAGCATTTT CASSDSNQPQHF
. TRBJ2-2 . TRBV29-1 TGCAGCGTTGACCGGGGGGCTTACACCGGGGAGCTGTTTTTT CSVDRGAYTGELFF
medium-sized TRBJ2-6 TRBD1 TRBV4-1 TGCGCCAGCAGCGCCAGATCCATGACAGGGTTACTATCCTCTGGGGCCAACGTCCTGACTTTC CASSARSMTGLLSSGANVLTF
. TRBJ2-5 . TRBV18 TGTGCCAGCTCACGGATCGGATCTAGGGGGCAAGAGACCCAGTACTTC CASSRIGSRGQETQYF
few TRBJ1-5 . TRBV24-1 TGTGCCACCAGTGTTCAGGGGAATCAGCCCCAGCATTTT CATSVQGNQPQHF
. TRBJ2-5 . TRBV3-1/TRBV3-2 TGTGCCAGCAGCGCACTCAGTACGGGGACCCAGTACTTC CASSALSTGTQYF
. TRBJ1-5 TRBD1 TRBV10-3 TGTGCCACGCACGGGACAGTTAATCAGCCCCAGCATTTT CATHGTVNQPQHF
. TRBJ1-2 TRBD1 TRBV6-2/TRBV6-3 TGTGCCAGCAGTTACTCGGGGACAGGGGGAATATCTAACTATGGCTACACCTTC CASSYSGTGGISNYGYTF
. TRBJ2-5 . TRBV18 TGTGCCAGCTCACCGCAACCAGGGGAGCAAGAGACCCAGTACTTC CASSPQPGEQETQYF
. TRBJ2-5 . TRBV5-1 TGCGCCAGCAGTTCCCGGGGGCTCGACCAAGAGACCCAGTACTTC CASSSRGLDQETQYF
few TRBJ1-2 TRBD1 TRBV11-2 TGTGCCAGCAGATTTACAGGGGCTAGGGACTATGGCTACACCTTC CASRFTGARDYGYTF
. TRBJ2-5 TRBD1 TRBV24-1 TGTGCCACCAGTGATACGACAGGGCTACAAGAGACCCAGTACTTC CATSDTTGLQETQYF
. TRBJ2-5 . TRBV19 TGTGCCAGTAGTAGTAGCAGATCCGGGGAGACCCAGTACTTC CASSSSRSGETQYF
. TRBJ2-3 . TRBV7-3 TGTGCCAGCAGCCCAGGACCAGCCAGGTCAGATACGCAGTATTTT CASSPGPARSDTQYF
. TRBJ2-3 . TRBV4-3 TGCGCCAGCAGCCGGACCACCAACACAGATACGCAGTATTTT CASSRTTNTDTQYF